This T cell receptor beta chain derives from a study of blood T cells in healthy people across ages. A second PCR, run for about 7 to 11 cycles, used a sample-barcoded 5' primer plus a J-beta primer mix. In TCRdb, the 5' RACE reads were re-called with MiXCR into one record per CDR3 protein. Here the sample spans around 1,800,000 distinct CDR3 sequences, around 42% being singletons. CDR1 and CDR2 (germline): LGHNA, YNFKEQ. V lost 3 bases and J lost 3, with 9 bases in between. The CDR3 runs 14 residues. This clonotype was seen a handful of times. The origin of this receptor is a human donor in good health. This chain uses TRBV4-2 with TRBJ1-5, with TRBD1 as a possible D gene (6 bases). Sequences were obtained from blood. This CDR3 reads CASSHGQYNQPQHF. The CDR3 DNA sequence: TGTGCCAGCAGCCATGGACAGTACAATCAGCCCCAGCATTTT.